This T cell receptor (beta chain) derives from a study of cytomegalovirus exposure and HLA in healthy donors (dated by TCRdb to about 2017). As for the study more broadly: According to an earlier analysis of around 600 of the donors, some 180 million T cells yielded roughly 100 million unique TCR beta sequences and approximately 300 Gb of sequence data. The aim of the study was to test whether cataloging public T cell receptors could identify signatures of past pathogen exposure. Donor age, sex, ethnicity and CMV serostatus were compiled together with the repertoire data. Besides the first cohort of 666 subjects, a separate validation cohort made up of around 120 different subjects was used. Because of strong linkage in the cohort, 5 or 6 DR-DQ haplotypes were treated as single units for association and clustering. Both class I and class II loci were covered by HLA typing, at four-digit resolution. Among around 400 genotyped donors of the cohort, an average of roughly 240,000 unique TCR beta nucleotide sequences were sequenced per donor, about a sixth of them non-productive. Genome-wide SNP genotypes for about 65% of the roughly 670 donors were used in a later genetic analysis, which treated that subset as a discovery cohort. About 280 gigabases of sequencing data and 78 million or so unique TCR sequences were included in an early release covering several hundred HLA-typed donors. The number of donors typed differed by locus, with 629-630 for A, B, C, DRB1 and DQB1, over 500 for DQA1, approximately 570 for DPA1, and over 400 for DPB1. In a later analysis, previously published TCR beta repertoires from about 640 donors were re-analyzed and high-resolution HLA genotyping was added so that TCR occurrence patterns could be studied. Every discovery cohort repertoire had been produced on one sequencing platform. To predict cytomegalovirus infection status, the study brought together high-throughput TCR immunosequencing, statistical association of individual TCRs with disease status, and machine learning. In the later analysis, no new phenotypic data were used to find candidate immune exposures; instead, reliance was placed on TCR beta sequences and their occurrence across donors. The study profiled the T cell repertoires of hundreds of subjects by immunosequencing and related them to cytomegalovirus serostatus. Of the roughly 390 genotyped donors, approximately 81% were placed in the genetic ancestry cluster associated with self-reported Caucasian donors. In an earlier analysis of over 550 of the donors, high-throughput TCR beta sequencing was used to judge whether each TCR beta V gene segment behaved as functional or pseudogenic.

The CDR3, from cysteine to phenylalanine, totals 14 residues. Just the 42-base CDR3 DNA is kept, in frame starting at base 1. The germline V gene gives CDR1 as MNHEY and CDR2 as SVGAGI. The cohort was made up of hundreds of healthy bone marrow donors. All cohort members were sampled while nominally healthy, although unrecorded immune exposures were likely present. The donor was CMV seronegative and belonged to the group of more than 300 seronegative cohort members. Every donor gave a peripheral blood sample, and the peripheral blood mononuclear cells from that sample were used for TCR beta sequencing. The Qiagen DNeasy Blood Extraction Kit was used to extract genomic DNA from the blood cell samples. The study at large found these results: Cytomegalovirus status was reported to be diagnosed by the classifier with high specificity and sensitivity in both the original and validation cohorts. Three of the identified cytomegalovirus-associated TCR beta chains were confirmed in vitro to be specific for cytomegalovirus antigens. Seventeen rarely observed V segments, including chromosome 9 orphons, were excluded from the earlier analysis of about 610 of the donors because counts were too low. Immune exposure information for the cohort was limited to CMV serostatus. Because some donors lacked HLA typing at each locus, the association tests relied only on the typed subset. Compared with the approximately 670-donor mean, donors in an Asian-associated ancestry cluster had fewer N-insertions in productive TCRs, according to a later genetic analysis. Presence/absence analyses assumed roughly uniform sequencing depth across donors, an assumption that may not hold. It was suggested by the authors that the approach could potentially be generalized to other disease states and immunological phenotypes. At a false discovery rate of 0.05, a later analysis linked about 16,000 TCR beta sequences to specific HLA alleles. The study listed 164 TCR beta chains as associated with cytomegalovirus. Compared with equally common non-associated chains, HLA-associated TCR beta chains in a later analysis were more clonally expanded and had lower generation probabilities. A cluster of highly shared sequence variants was judged likely to be a technical artifact of the sequencing pipeline. Linkage disequilibrium might explain the correlated functional status among segregating V segments, but an unknown experimental factor could not be ruled out. Strong co-occurrence of HLA alleles, especially DR and DQ, made assigning TCR associations to individual alleles difficult. In a later analysis, several top co-occurrence clusters were reported to appear linked to parvovirus B19, influenza, CMV and Epstein-Barr virus. Most CMV-associated TCR beta chains appeared to be HLA-restricted in a later analysis, and the HLA associations seemed to be driven largely by CMV exposure. In a later genetic analysis, a missense DCLRE1C variant was associated with V-gene and J-gene trimming of TCR beta chains, and the association was replicated in an independent cohort. In a later analysis, the rate of TCR association differed among HLA loci, with DRB1 alleles having the most associated TCRs and HLA-C alleles having the fewest. The cohort was sequenced for TCR beta chains only, and without alpha or paired-chain data the features that could be detected were limited. Most TCR sequences were seen in very few donors, while some public TCRs were found in many individuals. An earlier analysis of approximately 570 of the donors showed that most TCR beta V segments appeared in productive rearrangements either about 87% or about 30% of the time, which broadly matched IMGT annotations. A further reported finding was that TCR beta sequences accurately predicted the HLA-A and HLA-B alleles for most subjects in the first cohort. Some IMGT-functional V segments, including TRBV6-2 and TRBV6-3, could not be distinguished by the 87-base-pair reads and were therefore excluded.

Concerning this clone: Its recognized antigen is unknown. Base qualities are not provided; no much larger clone lies one nucleotide away.

The receptor library was made with the immunoSEQ multiplex PCR assay. A mixture of 60 forward primers for TCR Vbeta segments and 13 reverse primers for TCR Jbeta segments was used in the multiplex PCR. A multiplex PCR assay on genomic DNA amplified the CDR3 region of rearranged TCR beta genes. The Illumina HiSeq System was used to sequence the amplified TCR beta libraries as 87-base-pair reads. Concerning the study's data processing: A later analysis counted about 80 million unique TCR beta chains across the 666 repertoires, and some 11 million of these chains were shared by at least two donors. Raw reads were error-corrected and collapsed into unique sequences with a nearest-neighbor algorithm that merged closely related sequences to remove PCR and sequencing errors. CDR3 sequences were aligned to IMGT reference sequences to assign V, D and J gene segments. Each retained sequence needed at least a six-nucleotide match to both a V gene segment and a J gene segment. Rearrangements were called productive when the CDR3 lacked stop codons and stayed in frame with V and J; all others were non-productive. CDR3 was defined by IMGT convention, running from the second conserved V-encoded cysteine to the conserved J-encoded phenylalanine. Sequences without an unambiguous match to a single V gene segment were excluded from the earlier analysis of approximately 560 of the donors. An earlier analysis of fewer than 750 of the donors called V segments functional above 56.7% productive rearrangements and segregating when the between-donor standard deviation exceeded 5%. A statistical classification framework was built for diagnosing cytomegalovirus status from the catalog of TCR beta chain sequences. In a later analysis, V and J genes were assigned by comparing TCR nucleotide sequences against IMGT/GENE-DB human TR gene sequences. A later analysis assigned CDR3 sequences and most-parsimonious VDJ recombination scenarios with the TCRdist pipeline. In a later analysis, each TCR beta chain was defined by its CDR3 amino acid sequence together with its V-gene family, and reads lacking a unique V-gene family were excluded. As a way to deal with suspected cross-contamination and a sequencing artifact, a later analysis dropped hundreds of nucleotide sequences that were highly shared and had low generation probability. In a later analysis, a clonal expansion index was calculated for each public chain from normalized within-repertoire ranks of inferred template counts. A later analysis computed generation probabilities with a VDJ recombination model fitted to out-of-frame rearrangements, and checked the results against IGoR. Hypergeometric tests were used in a later analysis to score TCR-TCR, TCR-HLA and TCR-CMV co-occurrence, with a repertoire-size bias correction applied to the TCR pairs. A later analysis estimated false discovery rates by permuting HLA or CMV assignments 20 times. In a later analysis, co-occurring TCRs were grouped using DBSCAN, with TCRdist sequence similarity added in when clustering inside HLA-allele-positive subsets. Repertoires with fewer than 30,000 or more than 120,000 public chains, plus five repertoires with anomalous nucleotide sharing, were excluded from co-occurrence clustering. This immuneACCESS table, as held by TCRdb, lists in-frame sequences with V and J called but not all clones. Of the missing ones, under half trace to an unresolved V gene in checked studies; the others have no known cause. V, J and clone size are those of that table, while D and trimming were read from the DNA. Across this sample there are more than 95,000 clones, with 60% to 85% seen only once. Around 1.3% of the sample is held by the ten biggest clonotypes.

Here the chain combines TRBV6-5 and TRBJ2-5; 11 central nucleotides agree with TRBD1. The end of the DNA aligns better with TRBJ2-7, so the J call may be wrong. This receptor was obtained from a middle-aged man in good health and CMV-seronegative. The material sequenced was PBMCs. The CDR3 region has the sequence CASSYGTGGYEQYF. The bases are TGTGCCAGCAGTTATGGGACAGGGGGTTACGAGCAGTACTTC.